This is a list of T cell receptor beta chains from one sample in a study of T cell repertoires in cytomegalovirus infection. MiXCR was run by TCRdb on the reads, yielding one entry per CDR3 protein. The sample includes around 270,000 distinct CDR3 sequences, approximately 9.1% seen only once; the top ten take approximately 16%. Material: PBMCs. These receptors were obtained from a human donor in good health (CMV status not recorded). Some clones in this sample may be carry-over from other donors' samples. Each CDR3 is given with its conserved first and last residue. The order of the fields is V gene, clone size, J gene, D gene, CDR3 DNA, CDR3 protein. D genes are given only for firm matches. The size of a clone is reported for some rows only, either as once, few or many, or as a class for expanded clones.

V: TRBV7-9; size: few; J: TRBJ1-6; D: -; DNA: TGTGCCAGCAGCTCGCTACAGGAAAATAATTCACCCCTCCACTTT; CDR3: CASSSLQENNSPLHF
V: TRBV7-8; size: many; J: TRBJ2-7; D: -; DNA: TGTGCCAGCAGCGTTAAGCTAGAGGGATCAGGAGAGTACTTC; CDR3: CASSVKLEGSGEYF
V: TRBV10-3; size: few; J: TRBJ1-5; D: -; DNA: TGTGCCATCAGTGCTAGCAATCAGCCCCAGCATTTT; CDR3: CAISASNQPQHF
V: TRBV27; size: few; J: TRBJ2-7; D: TRBD2; DNA: TGTGCCAGCAGTTTTCGACGAACATCCGGGACTAGCGGGTACGAGCAGTACTTC; CDR3: CASSFRRTSGTSGYEQYF
V: TRBV15; size: -; J: TRBJ1-5; D: -; DNA: TGTGCCACCAGCAGAGATCGGCAGGGTGGGCAGCCCCAGCATTTT; CDR3: CATSRDRQGGQPQHF
V: TRBV7-2; size: many; J: TRBJ2-3; D: TRBD2; DNA: TGTGCCAGCAGCTTAGACCAGCGGGGGGGTCTGGGGGCGCAGTATTTT; CDR3: CASSLDQRGGLGAQYF
V: TRBV9; size: many; J: TRBJ1-2; D: -; DNA: TGTGCCAGCAGCGCGGGCGACAGGATGCGTGGCTACACCTTC; CDR3: CASSAGDRMRGYTF
V: TRBV6-5; size: -; J: TRBJ1-6; D: -; DNA: TGTGCCAGCAGTGAAAGGCGGCAGGGAAGCTCACCCCTCCACTTT; CDR3: CASSERRQGSSPLHF
V: TRBV7-6; size: many; J: TRBJ1-6; D: TRBD1; DNA: TGTGCCAGCAGCTTAGGTTTCAGGGGGGATTCACCCCTCCACTTT; CDR3: CASSLGFRGDSPLHF
V: TRBV20-1; size: -; J: TRBJ2-7; D: TRBD1; DNA: TGCAGTGCTAGGGACAGGAACTCCTACGAGCAGTACTTC; CDR3: CSARDRNSYEQYF
V: TRBV7-2; size: many; J: TRBJ2-5; D: -; DNA: TGTGCCAGCAGCCCACCCCCGATCCAAGAGACCCAGTACTTC; CDR3: CASSPPPIQETQYF
V: TRBV28; size: many; J: TRBJ1-1; D: -; DNA: TGTGCCAGCAGTCCAGGCGGCACTGAAGCTTTCTTT; CDR3: CASSPGGTEAFF
V: TRBV4-3; size: -; J: TRBJ2-1; D: TRBD2; DNA: TGCGCCAGCAGCGAAGGGCTAGCGGGAGGGGACAACGAGCAGTTCTTC; CDR3: CASSEGLAGGDNEQFF
V: TRBV7-2; size: many; J: TRBJ1-1; D: -; DNA: TGTGCCAGCAGCATAGGGGGTAACACTGAAGCTTTCTTT; CDR3: CASSIGGNTEAFF
V: TRBV28; size: few; J: TRBJ1-5; D: -; DNA: TGTGCCAGCAGAACCGGGACCCAACTTTATCAGCCCCAGCATTTT; CDR3: CASRTGTQLYQPQHF
V: TRBV20-1; size: many; J: TRBJ1-2; D: TRBD1; DNA: TGCAGTGCTAACAGACAGGGAAGATTGTCGGGTGGCTACACCTTC; CDR3: CSANRQGRLSGGYTF
V: TRBV7-2; size: many; J: TRBJ1-2; D: -; DNA: TGTGCCAGCAGCTTCGAAAGGGACCTGCTGAGGGGCTACACCTTC; CDR3: CASSFERDLLRGYTF
V: TRBV7-2; size: many; J: TRBJ2-2; D: TRBD2; DNA: TGTGCCAGCAGCTTCGGGCCGACTAGCGCGAACACCGGGGAGCTGTTTTTT; CDR3: CASSFGPTSANTGELFF
V: TRBV7-2; size: many; J: TRBJ1-5; D: TRBD1; DNA: TGTGCCAGCAGCTACGGGACAGTAGGCAATCAGCCCCAGCATTTT; CDR3: CASSYGTVGNQPQHF
V: TRBV30; size: many; J: TRBJ1-5; D: -; DNA: TGTGCCTGGAGTGTGGGAGGGTCCGCTCAGCCCCAGCATTTT; CDR3: CAWSVGGSAQPQHF
V: TRBV6-6; size: -; J: TRBJ1-5; D: TRBD1; DNA: TGTGCCAGCAGAGGATTGGGACAGGGCGATCAGCCCCAGCATTTT; CDR3: CASRGLGQGDQPQHF
V: TRBV4-3; size: -; J: TRBJ2-7; D: -; DNA: TGCGCCAGCAGCCAAGAAGGAGGCGGTTCCTACGAGCAGTACTTC; CDR3: CASSQEGGGSYEQYF
V: TRBV27; size: many; J: TRBJ2-7; D: TRBD1; DNA: TGTGCCAGCAGAGCACCGGGACAGGGGCAACTAAGGCAGTACTTC; CDR3: CASRAPGQGQLRQYF
V: TRBV20-1; size: few; J: TRBJ1-5; D: -; DNA: TGCAGTGCTTATACAGGGAATAGCAATCAGCCCCAGCATTTT; CDR3: CSAYTGNSNQPQHF
V: TRBV7-2; size: many; J: TRBJ1-1; D: -; DNA: TGTGCCAGCGGAATTCAGGGAAGGAACACTGAAGCTTTCTTT; CDR3: CASGIQGRNTEAFF
V: TRBV28; size: few; J: TRBJ2-7; D: TRBD1; DNA: TGTGCCAGCAGACAAGGACAGGGGGGAGTCTCTCGGGAGCAGTACTTC; CDR3: CASRQGQGGVSREQYF
V: TRBV7-6; size: many; J: TRBJ1-2; D: TRBD1; DNA: TGTGCCAGCAGCTTAGGACAGGGGAAGGGTGATGGCTACACCTTC; CDR3: CASSLGQGKGDGYTF
V: TRBV7-2; size: many; J: TRBJ2-2; D: -; DNA: TGTGCCAGCAGCTTAGTCGGGACTCAATCAGGGGAGCTGTTTTTT; CDR3: CASSLVGTQSGELFF
V: TRBV7-2; size: many; J: TRBJ2-5; D: TRBD2; DNA: TGTGCCAGCAGCTTAAAAAGCGCTGGGGCGGGGGGGCAAGAGACCCAGTACTTC; CDR3: CASSLKSAGAGGQETQYF
V: TRBV30; size: few; J: TRBJ1-5; D: TRBD1; DNA: TGTGCCTGGGACGAGGGACAGACAGGAATTCAGCCCCAGCATTTT; CDR3: CAWDEGQTGIQPQHF
V: TRBV12-3/TRBV12-4; size: many; J: TRBJ2-3; D: TRBD2; DNA: TGTGCCAGCAGTTTAGCACACGGAAGCGGGAGAGCCACAGATACGCAGTATTTT; CDR3: CASSLAHGSGRATDTQYF
V: TRBV7-2; size: many; J: TRBJ2-3; D: TRBD2; DNA: TGTGCCAGCAGCCCTAGCCTGATTAGCGGGGGGGTCACAGATACGCAGTATTTT; CDR3: CASSPSLISGGVTDTQYF
V: TRBV9; size: few; J: TRBJ2-2; D: TRBD2; DNA: TGTGCCAGCAGCTACGGACTAGCGGCTGGGGCCGGGGAGCTGTTTTTT; CDR3: CASSYGLAAGAGELFF
V: TRBV18; size: few; J: TRBJ2-3; D: -; DNA: TGTGCCAGCTCACAGGGGGTGAGAGATACGCAGTATTTT; CDR3: CASSQGVRDTQYF
V: TRBV7-9; size: many; J: TRBJ1-1; D: -; DNA: TGTGCCAGCAGCTCGACCGGGAACACTGAAGCTTTCTTT; CDR3: CASSSTGNTEAFF
V: TRBV7-2; size: many; J: TRBJ2-3; D: TRBD2; DNA: TGTGCCAGCAGCTACACTAGCGTCACAGATACGCAGTATTTT; CDR3: CASSYTSVTDTQYF
V: TRBV3-1; size: many; J: TRBJ2-1; D: -; DNA: TGTGCCAGCAGTGGGACCGGCGATGAGCAGTTCTTC; CDR3: CASSGTGDEQFF
V: TRBV7-2; size: many; J: TRBJ2-7; D: TRBD1; DNA: TGTGCCAGCAGCTTACACAGGGGCTCCTACGAGCAGTACTTC; CDR3: CASSLHRGSYEQYF
V: TRBV5-1; size: few; J: TRBJ1-6; D: -; DNA: TGCGCCAGCAGCTTGGTGGAATATAATTCACCCCTCCACTTT; CDR3: CASSLVEYNSPLHF
V: TRBV19; size: many; J: TRBJ1-1; D: -; DNA: TGTGCCAGTAGTATCCAGGGCGGGATCACTGAAGCTTTCTTT; CDR3: CASSIQGGITEAFF
V: TRBV25-1; size: few; J: TRBJ1-4; D: -; DNA: TGTGCCAGCGCGCCATTACAGGGTAATAATGAAAAACTGTTTTTT; CDR3: CASAPLQGNNEKLFF
V: TRBV5-4; size: -; J: TRBJ2-7; D: -; DNA: TGTGCCAGCAGTCTAGACGGGTTCGAGGAGTACTTC; CDR3: CASSLDGFEEYF
V: TRBV7-2; size: many; J: TRBJ2-5; D: -; DNA: TGTGCCAGCAGCTTAGGCCAGGGGTGGAGAGAGACCCAGTACTTC; CDR3: CASSLGQGWRETQYF
V: TRBV7-9; size: -; J: TRBJ2-1; D: -; DNA: TGTGCCAGCAGCTTAGCGGAGGCTATCAATGAGCAGTTCTTC; CDR3: CASSLAEAINEQFF
V: TRBV6-6; size: many; J: TRBJ2-1; D: -; DNA: TGTGCCAGCAGTTACTCGCTGGCTGGTTGGCCGTTCTTC; CDR3: CASSYSLAGWPFF
V: TRBV29-1; size: -; J: TRBJ2-3; D: -; DNA: TGCAGCGTTAAGGAGTCCACAGATACGCAGTATTTT; CDR3: CSVKESTDTQYF
V: TRBV5-6; size: -; J: TRBJ2-5; D: -; DNA: TGTGCCAGCAGCGAAAATGGACGCCGGTCGCAAGAGACCCAGTACTTC; CDR3: CASSENGRRSQETQYF
V: TRBV7-2; size: many; J: TRBJ2-2; D: -; DNA: TGTGCCACAAAAAGGGACGCCTCGAGGACCGGGGAGCTGTTTTTT; CDR3: CATKRDASRTGELFF
V: TRBV7-6; size: many; J: TRBJ2-5; D: -; DNA: TGTGCCAGCAGCCTCCGGGCAGTACGGCAAGAGACCCAGTACTTC; CDR3: CASSLRAVRQETQYF
V: TRBV7-2; size: many; J: TRBJ2-7; D: -; DNA: TGTGCCAGCAGCTTAAAGGCCCCCTACGAGCAGTACTTC; CDR3: CASSLKAPYEQYF
V: TRBV20-1; size: few; J: TRBJ2-1; D: TRBD2; DNA: TGCAGTGCTAGGGGAGCGGGGCAAGCCAATGAGCAGTTCTTC; CDR3: CSARGAGQANEQFF
V: TRBV29-1; size: -; J: TRBJ2-1; D: -; DNA: TGCAGCGTTGAAGGGAGCTCCTACAATGAGCAGTTCTTC; CDR3: CSVEGSSYNEQFF
V: TRBV7-2; size: many; J: TRBJ2-1; D: TRBD2; DNA: TGTGCCAGCAGCCCTAGCGGGGGGGCCGGGAGGGGTGAGCAGTTCTTC; CDR3: CASSPSGGAGRGEQFF
V: TRBV7-8; size: many; J: TRBJ1-1; D: TRBD1; DNA: TGTGCCAGCAGCGCCTCACAGGGGGGAGGCACTGAAGCTTTCTTT; CDR3: CASSASQGGGTEAFF
V: TRBV19; size: many; J: TRBJ1-6; D: TRBD1; DNA: TGTGCCACCCGGGACAGGGGCCTACCAGGTCCCCTCCACTTT; CDR3: CATRDRGLPGPLHF
V: TRBV28; size: -; J: TRBJ2-3; D: TRBD1; DNA: TGTGCCAGCACCCTCGACAGGGCGACAGATACGCAGTATTTT; CDR3: CASTLDRATDTQYF
V: TRBV15; size: many; J: TRBJ2-6; D: -; DNA: TGTGCCACCAGCCAGGCGCACTCTGGGGCCAACGTCCTGACTTTC; CDR3: CATSQAHSGANVLTF
V: TRBV20-1; size: -; J: TRBJ2-1; D: -; DNA: TGCAGTGCTAGAGATCCGTGGGGTCCTCAAAGCAATGAGCAGTTCTTC; CDR3: CSARDPWGPQSNEQFF
V: TRBV9; size: many; J: TRBJ2-1; D: -; DNA: TGTGCCAGCAGCTCTTTTACGACTAGGGGGTCAGGGGAGCAGTTCTTC; CDR3: CASSSFTTRGSGEQFF